These T cell receptor beta chains were read from a single sample in a study of blood T cell repertoires in COVID-19. Libraries were prepared by immunoSEQ multiplex PCR; TCRdb keeps only in-frame clonotypes and omits some of them. This table has around 230,000 clones, approximately 84% appearing once. Sequencing used PBMCs or T cells enriched from blood (not recorded which). The source of these receptors is a man aged 40-50 years who had recovered from COVID-19. Both conserved end residues are part of each CDR3. The D gene is left open where the match is weak. The size field is filled for only some rows; it gives once, few, many or a size class.

v_call	clone_size	d_call	j_call	cdr3_aa	cdr3_nt
TRBV5-4	NA	NA	TRBJ1-4	CASSLEVGGNEKLFF	TGTGCCAGCAGCTTGGAAGTGGGGGGAAATGAAAAACTGTTTTTT
TRBV7-2	NA	TRBD1	TRBJ1-3	CASSPGTAGNTIYF	TGTGCCAGCAGCCCTGGGACAGCTGGAAACACCATATATTTT
TRBV7-8	NA	NA	TRBJ2-1	CASSMDPGGRYEQFF	TGTGCCAGCAGCATGGACCCCGGGGGGCGGTATGAGCAGTTCTTC
TRBV5-1	few	TRBD1	TRBJ2-5	CASSLAGTGGPLETQYF	TGCGCCAGCAGCTTGGCCGGGACAGGGGGCCCACTGGAGACCCAGTACTTC
TRBV24-1	NA	TRBD1	TRBJ2-5	CATRDDRGRDQETQYF	TGTGCCACCAGAGATGACAGGGGGCGAGACCAAGAGACCCAGTACTTC
TRBV7-8	once	NA	TRBJ2-7	CASSRNSYEQYF	TGTGCCAGCAGCCGTAACTCCTACGAGCAGTACTTC
TRBV2	few	NA	TRBJ1-1	CASSSGEAFF	TGTGCCAGCAGTTCAGGCGAAGCTTTCTTT
TRBV29-1	few	NA	TRBJ1-1	CSVDRNTEAFF	TGCAGCGTTGACAGGAACACTGAAGCTTTCTTT
TRBV19	NA	TRBD1	TRBJ2-7	CASSGFSGQGSDEQYF	TGTGCCAGTAGTGGGTTCTCGGGACAGGGTAGCGACGAGCAGTACTTC
TRBV28	NA	TRBD1	TRBJ1-2	CASSLGGFGYTF	TGTGCCAGCAGCCTAGGGGGCTTTGGCTACACCTTC
TRBV11-2	NA	NA	TRBJ2-7	CASSFLQFYEQYF	TGTGCCAGCAGCTTTTTACAGTTCTACGAGCAGTACTTC
TRBV7-2	NA	NA	TRBJ2-7	CASSLGPGPYEQYF	TGTGCCAGCAGCTTAGGCCCAGGGCCCTACGAGCAGTACTTC
TRBV6-5	NA	NA	TRBJ1-4	CASSYRTPRGREKLFF	TGTGCCAGCAGTTACCGGACTCCGCGGGGGCGAGAAAAACTGTTTTTT
TRBV5-4	NA	NA	TRBJ2-2	CASSTVTGELFF	TGTGCCAGCAGTACAGTCACCGGGGAGCTGTTTTTT
TRBV4-2	NA	NA	TRBJ1-3	CASSQAAGAAGNTIYF	TGTGCCAGCAGCCAGGCCGCGGGGGCTGCTGGAAACACCATATATTTT
TRBV4-3	NA	NA	TRBJ1-6	CASSQLAGPWDSPLHF	TGCGCCAGCAGCCAGTTGGCAGGGCCTTGGGATTCACCCCTCCACTTT
TRBV20-1	NA	NA	TRBJ1-2	CSASAARGNYGYTF	TGCAGTGCTAGTGCGGCCCGGGGGAACTATGGCTACACCTTC